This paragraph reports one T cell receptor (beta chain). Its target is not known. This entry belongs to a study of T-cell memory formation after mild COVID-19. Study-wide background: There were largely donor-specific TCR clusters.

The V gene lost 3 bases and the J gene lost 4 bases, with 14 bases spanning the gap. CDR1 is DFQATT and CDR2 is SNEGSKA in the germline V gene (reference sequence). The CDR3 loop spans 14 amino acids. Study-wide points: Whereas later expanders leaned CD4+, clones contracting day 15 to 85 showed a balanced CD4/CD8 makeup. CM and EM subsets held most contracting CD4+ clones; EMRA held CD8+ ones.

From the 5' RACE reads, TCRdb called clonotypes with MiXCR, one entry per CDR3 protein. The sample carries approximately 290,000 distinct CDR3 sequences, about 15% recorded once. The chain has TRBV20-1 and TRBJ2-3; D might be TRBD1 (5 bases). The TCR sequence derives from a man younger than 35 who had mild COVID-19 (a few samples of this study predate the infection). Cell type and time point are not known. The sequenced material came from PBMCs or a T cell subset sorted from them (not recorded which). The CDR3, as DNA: TGCAGTGCTAGGCGTGGGGCAAGATCAGATACGCAGTATTTT. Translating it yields CSARRGARSDTQYF.